The rows below give T cell receptor beta chains drawn from one sample of a study of response to subunit inactivated influenza vaccine. MiXCR, run by TCRdb on the RT-PCR reads, gives a single entry per CDR3 protein. The sample lists some 160,000 distinct CDR3 sequences; about 11% were seen once. Sequences were derived from non-naive T cells sorted from PBMCs, sampled about 40 days after vaccination. Receptor source: a man aged 45-65 years who received an inactivated influenza vaccine. Both conserved end residues are part of each CDR3. The D gene is left open where the match is weak. Clone size is stated in some rows and not others, as once, few, many or a class when expanded.

>TRBJ1-1|.|TRBV11-2|many
TGTGCCAGCAGCTCCCGGATGAACACTGAAGCTTTCTTT
CASSSRMNTEAFF
>TRBJ1-2|.|TRBV7-2|.
TGTGCCAGCAGCTTAGCGCGTCGGGGGAACGGCGGCTACACCTTC
CASSLARRGNGGYTF
>TRBJ2-7|TRBD2|TRBV28|few
TGTGCCAGCAGTCTCACACCGGGACTAGCTAAAGAGCAGTACTTC
CASSLTPGLAKEQYF
>TRBJ2-5|.|TRBV20-1|once
TGCAGTGCTAGTGGACAGCTTCAGGAGACCCAGTACTTC
CSASGQLQETQYF
>TRBJ2-1|TRBD2|TRBV30|.
TGTGCCTGGAGTGTACGGGCCGGGGGGGCCTACAATGAGCAGTTCTTC
CAWSVRAGGAYNEQFF
>TRBJ2-5|TRBD2|TRBV12-5|once
TGTGCTAGTGCCATTCGGGGAGGGCTAGGAGAGACCCAGTACTTC
CASAIRGGLGETQYF
>TRBJ1-6|.|TRBV3-1|few
TGTGCCAGCAGCCAAGATGGCGCAGTTTTATCACCCCTCCACTTT
CASSQDGAVLSPLHF
>TRBJ2-5|.|TRBV7-2|many
TGTGCCAGCAGCCGACAGGCCTTGGGGGAGACCCAGTACTTC
CASSRQALGETQYF
>TRBJ2-1|.|TRBV7-9|many
TGTGCCACCGACGGGACCATCTACAATGAGCAGTTCTTC
CATDGTIYNEQFF
>TRBJ2-1|.|TRBV18|few
TGTGCCAGCTCGGAAAGGCAGTCTGGTGGGCGCTACAATGAGCAGTTCTTC
CASSERQSGGRYNEQFF
>TRBJ2-7|.|TRBV5-5|.
TGTGCCAGCAGCCCGGCCGGTACCACCACCTACGAGCAGTACTTC
CASSPAGTTTYEQYF
>TRBJ2-7|.|TRBV5-1|many
TGCGCCAGCAGCTTGCCAGCCACCTACGAGCAGTACTTC
CASSLPATYEQYF
>TRBJ2-1|TRBD2|TRBV11-1|.
TGTGCCAGCAGGGGGACTAGCGGGAGAAAATTGACCTACAATGAGCAGTTCTTC
CASRGTSGRKLTYNEQFF
>TRBJ2-3|TRBD2|TRBV29-1|.
TGCAGCGTTGAGGGCGGGAGGGCCTTAGATACGCAGTATTTT
CSVEGGRALDTQYF
>TRBJ2-3|TRBD1|TRBV5-1|many
TGCGCCAGCAGCTTACAGGGGGCGGCGGTAGATACGCAGTATTTT
CASSLQGAAVDTQYF
>TRBJ2-2|.|TRBV7-9|.
TGTGCCAGCAGCTTAAAGGCTACCGGGGAGCTGTTTTTT
CASSLKATGELFF
>TRBJ1-6|.|TRBV7-2|.
TGTGCCAGCAGCTTATTAGGGTCCGGCTCACCCCTCCACTTT
CASSLLGSGSPLHF
>TRBJ2-1|TRBD2|TRBV4-2|few
TGTGCCAGCAGCCAGCGGGGGAGCTCCTACAATGAGCAGTTCTTC
CASSQRGSSYNEQFF
>TRBJ2-3|.|TRBV7-2|many
TGTGCCAGCAGCTTAGATCCCCCCCCTCGGGATACGCAGTATTTT
CASSLDPPPRDTQYF
>TRBJ2-1|.|TRBV27|.
TGTGCCAGCACCTATCGGGGGCATCATGAGCAGTTCTTC
CASTYRGHHEQFF
>TRBJ2-3|TRBD2|TRBV5-1|.
TGCGCCAGCAGCCCGGCGGGGGAACGCACAGATACGCAGTATTTT
CASSPAGERTDTQYF
>TRBJ1-1|TRBD1|TRBV6-2/TRBV6-3|.
TGTGCCAGCAGCGAGACAGGGATGGCTGAAGCTTTCTTT
CASSETGMAEAFF
>TRBJ2-3|TRBD1|TRBV7-9|.
TGTGCCAGCAGCTTCGGACAGGGCAGCACAGATACGCAGTATTTT
CASSFGQGSTDTQYF
>TRBJ1-1|.|TRBV5-4|.
TGTGCCAGCAGCCCGGGTCGGGGGGCGGGGAACACTGAAGCTTTCTTT
CASSPGRGAGNTEAFF
>TRBJ2-7|.|TRBV6-2/TRBV6-3|many
TGTGCCAGCAGTTGGGCAGGGGACGAGCAGTACTTC
CASSWAGDEQYF
>TRBJ2-7|.|TRBV7-6|.
TGTGCCAGCAGCTTAACCTCAGGGTTCTACGAGCAGTACTTC
CASSLTSGFYEQYF
>TRBJ2-3|TRBD2|TRBV20-1|.
TGCAGTGCTCCCATTGGGGCGGGAGCGGTCACAGATACGCAGTATTTT
CSAPIGAGAVTDTQYF
>TRBJ2-7|TRBD1|TRBV10-3|.
TGTGCCATCAGGCTGGGACAGGGTACCTACGAGCAGTACTTC
CAIRLGQGTYEQYF
>TRBJ2-7|.|TRBV25-1|few
TGTGCCAGCAGTGAATACTACGAGCAGTACTTC
CASSEYYEQYF
>TRBJ2-5|TRBD2|TRBV4-2|many
TGTGCCAGCAGCCAAGGACTAGCGGGGCCCCGGGAGACCCAGTACTTC
CASSQGLAGPRETQYF
>TRBJ2-6|.|TRBV6-5|few
TGTGCCAGCAGTTACTCGGCGGATTTTTACTCTGGGGCCAACGTCCTCACTTTC
CASSYSADFYSGANVLTF
>TRBJ1-6|.|TRBV3-1|many
TGTGCCAGCAGCCAAGATTGGGCAGGGAAATCACCCCTCCACTTT
CASSQDWAGKSPLHF
>TRBJ2-7|TRBD1|TRBV6-2/TRBV6-3|many
TGTGCCAGCAGTTACCCCGGGACAGTATACGAGCAGTACTTC
CASSYPGTVYEQYF
>TRBJ2-1|TRBD1|TRBV5-6|many
TGTGCCAGCAGCAGGACAGGGTTCAATGAGCAGTTCTTC
CASSRTGFNEQFF
>TRBJ2-7|TRBD2|TRBV6-6|few
TGTGCCAGCAGTAGCGGGAGGGCTTACGAGCAGTACTTC
CASSSGRAYEQYF
>TRBJ2-7|TRBD2|TRBV7-6|.
TGTGCCAGCAGCTTGGTCGGGACTAGGGGCTCTCGGGGCGAGCAGTACTTC
CASSLVGTRGSRGEQYF
>TRBJ2-5|.|TRBV28|.
TGTGCCAGCAGTCGGACGGGCTCGGACCAAGAGACCCAGTACTTC
CASSRTGSDQETQYF
>TRBJ2-3|.|TRBV13|few
TGTGCCAGCAGCTTTACCTCTTCACTTGGAGATACGCAGTATTTT
CASSFTSSLGDTQYF
>TRBJ2-5|TRBD2|TRBV4-1|few
TGCGCCAGCAGCCACGGGACTAGCGGGGGTCCCCAAGAGACCCAGTACTTC
CASSHGTSGGPQETQYF
>TRBJ1-2|TRBD1|TRBV10-3|.
TGTGCCATCAGCGCGGACAGGACCACTAACTATGGCTACACCTTC
CAISADRTTNYGYTF
>TRBJ1-6|.|TRBV28|.
TGTGCCAGCAGTCTACCTAGGTATAATTCACCCCTCCACTTT
CASSLPRYNSPLHF
>TRBJ2-1|.|TRBV5-6|many
TGTGCCAGCAGCTCAGGTGGAAATGAGCAGTTCTTC
CASSSGGNEQFF